The 4 T cell receptor beta chains in this list originate from one sample, sequenced in a study of cytomegalovirus exposure and HLA in healthy donors. 60 Vbeta and 13 Jbeta primers were used in PCR. Measured with immunoSEQ multiplex PCR; TCRdb has only the in-frame clones, and not every one. This repertoire shows more than 110,000 clones, 80% found once; its top ten account for approximately 7%. Sequenced input: PBMCs. These receptors were taken from a middle-aged man in good health and CMV-seropositive.

This clone was detected once. The chain joins TRBV4-1 to TRBJ1-2; 9 positions agree with TRBD1. The V and J ends lost 4 bases and 2 bases, in that order; junction bases with no gene match: 5. This CDR3 contains 15 residues. The germline V gene has CDR1 MGHRA and CDR2 YSYEKL. In DNA form, the CDR3 reads TGCGCCAGCAGCCCGGGGACAGGGTTGAACTATGGCTACACCTTC. Translating it yields CASSPGTGLNYGYTF.

The CDR3 spells CASSLNPTGTEAFF. CDR3 in DNA: TGTGCCAGCAGCCTCAACCCGACCGGGACTGAAGCTTTCTTT. This chain uses TRBV5-5 with TRBJ1-1; no clear D. Germline V gene lookup returns CDR1 SGHKS and CDR2 YYEKEE (reference sequence). CDR3 length: 14 amino acids. V lost 4 bases and J 5 bases, leaving 15 bases between the germline ends.

The rearrangement uses TRBV19 and TRBJ2-2; D gene ambiguous. Deletions cut 1 base from V and 4 bases from J, with 4 bases between. The CDR3 is made up of 13 amino acids. Germline V CDR1 and CDR2: LNHDA, SQIVND (reference sequence). The CDR3, as DNA: TGTGCCAGTAGTATAGCCGGCACCGGGGAGCTGTTTTTT. The encoded protein is CASSIAGTGELFF. The entire variable domain, with the rest obtained from reference TRBV19 and TRBJ2-2, is as follows: DGGITQSPKYLFRKEGQNVTLSCEQNLNHDAMYWYRQDPGQGLRLIYYSQIVNDFQKGDIAEGYSVSREKKESFPLTVTSAQKNPTAFYLCASSIAGTGELFFGEGSRLTVL.

This clone was counted once. The V and J genes are TRBV7-2 and TRBJ2-7, with 10 nucleotides matching TRBD2. This CDR3 contains 16 residues. Losses at the gene ends were 0 bases for V and 2 bases for J; bases not matched to a gene: 4. The germline CDR1 and CDR2 sequences are SGHTA and FQGNSA. The CDR3 DNA reads TGTGCCAGCAGCTTAGCGTCAAGCGGGGGGGCCTACGAGCAGTACTTC. Its translation is CASSLASSGGAYEQYF.